The 20 T cell receptor beta chains below all came from one sample that was sequenced in a study of patients and donors after allogeneic stem cell transplantation. TCRdb reanalysed the RT-PCR reads using MiXCR and keeps one entry per CDR3 protein. Of roughly 21,000 distinct CDR3 sequences listed, about 30% were seen once; the top ten hold around 45%. The sequenced sample was blood, either unsorted or a sorted T cell fraction (not recorded which). These receptor sequences come from a human donor who was either an allogeneic HSCT recipient or a stem cell or donor lymphocyte infusion donor (not recorded which). It is not recorded whose cells these are; they may come from a transplant donor.

This chain links TRBV10-3 with TRBJ2-5, with D hard to call. CDR1 is ENHRY, CDR2 SYGVKD, per germline. The CDR3 runs to 12 residues. The ends were cut back, 7 bases at V and 3 bases at J, with 9 bases in the middle. The CDR3 loop reads CAIKGAKETQYF. The CDR3 nucleotides read TGTGCCATCAAAGGAGCCAAAGAGACCCAGTACTTC.

The chain recombines TRBV6-6 with TRBJ1-5; D perhaps matches TRBD1 (5 bases). With 6 bases removed from V and 0 bases from J, the gap between germline ends came to 15 bases. Germline V lookup: CDR1 MNHNY, CDR2 SVGAGI (reference sequence). The CDR3 spans 16 residues. CDR3 residues: CASSFGGDYSNQPQHF. CDR3 nucleotides: TGTGCCAGCAGCTTCGGGGGAGACTATAGCAATCAGCCCCAGCATTTT.

In this sample, this clonotype turned up a few times. V is TRBV6-6 and J is TRBJ1-1, with 7 bases lining up with TRBD1. Germline V CDR1 and CDR2: MNHNY, SVGAGI (reference sequence). The CDR3 is made up of 13 amino acids. Trimming removed 5 bases from V and 2 bases from J; junction bases left unmatched: 2. CDR3 in amino acids: CASSGTENTEAFF. The CDR3 DNA reads TGTGCCAGCAGTGGGACAGAAAACACTGAAGCTTTCTTT.

Ten or more counts support this clonotype. The chain has TRBV11-3 and TRBJ1-1; no clear D. Trimming took off 4 bases at V and 7 bases at J, with 13 bases between the two ends. The CDR3 spans 13 residues. Germline V CDR1 and CDR2: SGHNT, YENEEA. In DNA, the CDR3 is TGTGCCAGCAGCTACGGAGATGACGTTGAAGCTTTCTTT. It translates to CASSYGDDVEAFF.

This clonotype has at least ten counts. The CDR3 coding sequence is TGTGCCAGCAGTTTAGCCTCTGGAAACACCATATATTTT. Translated: CASSLASGNTIYF. The chain carries TRBV12-3 or TRBV12-4 and TRBJ1-3; D gene unclear. The CDR3 length is 13 residues. Trimming took off 0 bases at V and 0 bases at J, with 0 bases between the two ends.

V and J are TRBV13 and TRBJ1-5; 7 bases fit TRBD1. V shed 2 bases and J 6 bases; nucleotides not matched to a gene: 7. The CDR3 is 15 residues long. Germline CDR1 PRHDT, CDR2 FYEKMQ (reference sequence). The chain's CDR3 is CASSLTRQGGQPQHF. The CDR3 nucleotides are TGTGCCAGCAGCTTAACCCGACAGGGTGGTCAGCCCCAGCATTTT.

This chain uses TRBV7-8 with TRBJ1-2, with TRBD1 matching over 7 bases. V shed 1 base, J shed 3 bases, and the junction held 2 bases outside the gene matches. Germline V gene sequence: CDR1 SGHVS, CDR2 FQNEAQ. This CDR3 is built from 14 residues. For the CDR3, the DNA is TGTGCCAGCAGCTTAGAGGGGGCCGACTATGGCTACACCTTC. It is translated as CASSLEGADYGYTF.

This clonotype was seen a handful of times. This rearrangement joins TRBV20-1 to TRBJ2-2, with D unclear. This CDR3 spans 13 amino acids. The germline V gene encodes CDR1 DFQATT and CDR2 SNEGSKA (reference sequence). The V and J ends lost 1 base and 1 base respectively, with 4 bases between them. Here the CDR3 reads CSARAGNTGELFF. As DNA, the CDR3 is TGCAGTGCTAGAGCGGGGAACACCGGGGAGCTGTTTTTT.

The chain joins TRBV10-3 to TRBJ1-2; possible D gene TRBD1, 6 bases. V was cut by 10 bases and J by 8 bases, with 20 bases left in between. This CDR3 contains 13 residues. Germline V gene sequence: CDR1 ENHRY, CDR2 SYGVKD. CDR3 residues: CATLSGGRGGYTF. The CDR3 DNA sequence: TGTGCCACCCTCAGTGGGGGGCGGGGCGGCTACACCTTC.

The J gene is TRBJ1-2, the V gene TRBV9; D unresolved. The V gene's germline CDR1 is SGDLS and CDR2 YYNGEE. The ends were cut back, 0 bases at V and 3 bases at J, with 12 bases in the middle. This CDR3 comprises 15 residues. The CDR3 sequence: CASSVDQGVDYGYTF. The CDR3 coding sequence is TGTGCCAGCAGCGTAGACCAAGGCGTAGACTATGGCTACACCTTC.

The chain recombines TRBV6-5 with TRBJ2-5; TRBD1 matches at 7 bases. From germline, CDR1 is MNHEY and CDR2 SVGAGI. V lost 0 bases to trimming and J lost 2 bases; unmatched junction nucleotides: 6. The CDR3 sequence is 16 residues long. CDR3 in amino acids: CASSYSLGQQQETQYF. The CDR3 bases are TGTGCCAGCAGTTACTCCCTGGGACAGCAACAAGAGACCCAGTACTTC.

CDR3 protein: CASSVGVGELFF. The CDR3 nucleotides are TGTGCCAGCAGCGTAGGAGTCGGGGAGCTGTTTTTT. The chain employs TRBV9 and TRBJ2-2; no clear D gene. V lost 0 bases and J lost 7, with 4 bases in between. The CDR3 loop spans 12 amino acids. Germline CDR1 reads SGDLS; CDR2 reads YYNGEE.

The gene calls are TRBV4-2 and TRBJ1-5; D might be TRBD1 (6 bases). CDR3 size: 15 residues. Trimming took 2 bases from V and 4 from J, leaving 12 bases between them. Germline CDR1 is LGHNA and CDR2 is YNFKEQ. Here the CDR3 reads CASSQPGTPNQPQHF. In DNA, the CDR3 is TGTGCCAGCAGCCAACCCGGGACACCAAATCAGCCCCAGCATTTT.

This clonotype turned up a few times. The V and J genes are TRBV25-1 and TRBJ1-1, with D possibly TRBD1 on 5 matching bases. This CDR3 is 14 amino acids long. Trimming took off 4 bases at V and 6 bases at J, with 15 bases between the two ends. From germline, CDR1 is MGHDK and CDR2 SYGVNS. As DNA, the CDR3 is TGTGCCAGCAGTGTGGGGCCTTGGGGCGCTGAAGCTTTCTTT. Its translation: CASSVGPWGAEAFF.

This clonotype was seen more than once but under ten times. The chain combines TRBV9 with TRBJ1-6, with D perhaps matching TRBD1 (6 bases). The CDR3 loop spans 15 amino acids. Germline CDR1 reads SGDLS; CDR2 reads YYNGEE. Trimming left V 2 bases short and J 8 bases short, with 14 bases between. CDR3 in amino acids: CASSVEGVPDSPLHF. The CDR3 DNA sequence: TGTGCCAGCAGCGTTGAGGGGGTCCCCGATTCACCCCTCCACTTT.

In this sample, this clonotype turned up many times. J is TRBJ1-2 and V is TRBV4-3; the match to TRBD1 covers 7 bases. The CDR3 is 17 residues long. Trimming cost V 0 bases and J 0 bases; bases outside gene matches: 7. Germline V gene data show CDR1 as LGHNA and CDR2 as YSLEER. CDR3 coding DNA: TGCGCCAGCAGCCAAGATGGGGGGGACAGAGCTAACTATGGCTACACCTTC. Residues: CASSQDGGDRANYGYTF.

About this clonotype itself: The junction does not match germline at one end; this may be a read error. The chain recombines TRBV13 with TRBJ2-7; weak D call: TRBD1 (5 bases). Germline V gives CDR1 PRHDT, CDR2 FYEKMQ (reference sequence). CDR3 length equals 13 residues. CDR3 amino acids: CGSFTGRTYEQYF. CDR3 DNA: TGTGGCAGCTTCACAGGTAGAACCTACGAGCAGTACTTC.

This clonotype was counted many times. The genes are TRBV5-6 and TRBJ2-2; 11 bases line up with TRBD2. Trimming removed 4 bases from V and 5 bases from J; junction bases left unmatched: 7. The CDR3 totals 16 residues. The germline CDR1 and CDR2 sequences are SGHDT and YYEEEE. CDR3 region: CASSRMTSGVTGELFF. CDR3 sequence (DNA): TGTGCCAGCAGCCGGATGACTAGCGGGGTTACCGGGGAGCTGTTTTTT.

The chain employs TRBV12-3 or TRBV12-4 and TRBJ2-3; D call uncertain. The CDR3 totals 15 residues. Between the trimmed V and J ends, which lost 10 bases and 3 bases, there was a span of 20 bases. CDR3 in amino acids: CATTAREAITDTQYF. Here the CDR3 DNA reads TGTGCCACCACGGCGCGAGAAGCGATTACAGATACGCAGTATTTT.

The genes are TRBV20-1 and TRBJ1-5, with D possibly TRBD1 on 5 matching bases. The V end was cut by 6 bases, the J end by 0 bases, with 12 bases between. Germline V gene data show CDR1 as DFQATT and CDR2 as SNEGSKA (reference sequence). This CDR3 is built from 14 residues. Written as DNA, the CDR3 is TGCAGTGCCACGACAGTCTATAGCAATCAGCCCCAGCATTTT. This translates into CSATTVYSNQPQHF.